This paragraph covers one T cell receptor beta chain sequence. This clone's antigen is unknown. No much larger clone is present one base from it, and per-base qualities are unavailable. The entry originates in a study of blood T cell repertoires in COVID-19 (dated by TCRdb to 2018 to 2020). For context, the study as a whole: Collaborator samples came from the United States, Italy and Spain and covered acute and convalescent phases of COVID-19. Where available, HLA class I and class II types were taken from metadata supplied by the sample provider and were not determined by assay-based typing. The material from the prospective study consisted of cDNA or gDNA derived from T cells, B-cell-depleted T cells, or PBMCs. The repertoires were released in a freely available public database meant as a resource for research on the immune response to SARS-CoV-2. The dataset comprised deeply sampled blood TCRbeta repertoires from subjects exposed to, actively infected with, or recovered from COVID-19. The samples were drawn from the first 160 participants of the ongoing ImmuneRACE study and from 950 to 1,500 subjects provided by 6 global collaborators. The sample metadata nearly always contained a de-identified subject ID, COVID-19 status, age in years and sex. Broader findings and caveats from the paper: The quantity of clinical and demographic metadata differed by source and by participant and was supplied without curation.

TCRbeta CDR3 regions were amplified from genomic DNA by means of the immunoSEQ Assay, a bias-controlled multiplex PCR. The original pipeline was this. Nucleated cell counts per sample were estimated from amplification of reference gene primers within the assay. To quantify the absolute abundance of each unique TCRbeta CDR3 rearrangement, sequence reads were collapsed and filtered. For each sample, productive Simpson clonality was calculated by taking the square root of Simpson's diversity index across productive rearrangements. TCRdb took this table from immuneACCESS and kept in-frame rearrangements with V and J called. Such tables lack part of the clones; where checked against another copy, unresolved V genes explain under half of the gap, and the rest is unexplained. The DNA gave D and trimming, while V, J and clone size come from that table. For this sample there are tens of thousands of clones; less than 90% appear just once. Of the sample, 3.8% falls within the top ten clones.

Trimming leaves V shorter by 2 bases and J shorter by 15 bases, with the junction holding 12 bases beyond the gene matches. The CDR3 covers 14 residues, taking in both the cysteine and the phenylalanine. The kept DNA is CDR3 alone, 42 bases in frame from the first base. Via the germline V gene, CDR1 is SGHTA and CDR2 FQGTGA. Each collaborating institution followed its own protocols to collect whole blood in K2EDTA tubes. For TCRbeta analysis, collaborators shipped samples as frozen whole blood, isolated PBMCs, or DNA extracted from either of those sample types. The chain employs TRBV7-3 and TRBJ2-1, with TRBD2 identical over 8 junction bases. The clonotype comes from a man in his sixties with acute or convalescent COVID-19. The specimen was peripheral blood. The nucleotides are TGTGCCAGCAGCTTATCGGCGGGGGGCCCGGGCTTGTTCTTC. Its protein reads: CASSLSAGGPGLFF.